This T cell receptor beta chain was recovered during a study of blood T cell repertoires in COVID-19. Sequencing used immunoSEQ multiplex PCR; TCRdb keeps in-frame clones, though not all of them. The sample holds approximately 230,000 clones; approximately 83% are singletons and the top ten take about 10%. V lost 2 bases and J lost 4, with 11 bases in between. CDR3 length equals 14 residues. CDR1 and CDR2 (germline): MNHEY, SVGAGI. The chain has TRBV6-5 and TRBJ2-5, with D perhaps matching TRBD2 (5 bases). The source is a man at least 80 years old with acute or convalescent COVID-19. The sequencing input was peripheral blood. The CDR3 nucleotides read TGTGCCAGCAGTTACAGTTCTGGAGGAGAGACCCAGTACTTC. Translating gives CASSYSSGGETQYF.